This T cell receptor (beta chain) was profiled in a study of T cells in Graves' hyperthyroidism and ophthalmopathy (dated by TCRdb to about 2019). About the study as a whole: Peripheral blood samples were taken at initial diagnosis, before any treatment was given. The study also compared thyroid tissue and blood T-cell repertoires from a handful of Graves' hyperthyroidism patients. Once sampling was done, hyperthyroidism patients were given methimazole at a starting dose of 30 mg daily, whereas ophthalmopathy patients were given high-dose intravenous methylprednisolone. TCR V-J signatures able to tell the groups apart were searched for in a discovery cohort of about a hundred patients, of whom approximately 40 had Graves' ophthalmopathy and 55 to 65 had stable Graves' hyperthyroidism. The paper describes TCR Vbeta CDR3 sequencing of around 130 peripheral blood samples, made up of fewer than 50 ophthalmopathy patients, 70 to 75 hyperthyroidism patients and some 17 progressor patients. For training and testing, the 110 or so patients in the discovery cohort were randomly divided in a 7:3 ratio. Prospective prediction of ophthalmopathy was tested in an independent validation cohort of fewer than 20 hyperthyroidism patients and around 16 patients who later progressed to ophthalmopathy.

A note on this clonotype: Its antigen has not been determined. No base-level quality is on record; no much larger clone is a single base apart.

Amplification of TCR beta CDR3 regions was carried out from RNA transcripts. The TCR CDR3 was subjected to a first round of RT-PCR using the HTBI primer set and the Qiagen OneStep RT-PCR kit. Libraries were constructed in a second round of multiplex PCR, after which size selection and purification were performed. The libraries were sequenced on an Illumina HiSeq2000 using paired-end 100 bp reads. Turning to the authors' computational methods: SOAPnuke was used to process the raw data, removing reads that contained adapters or uncalled bases, had a mean Phred below 15, or lacked an exact match to the constant primer or identifier. COPE v1.2.5 was used to merge the high-quality paired reads, and each unique nucleotide sequence was defined as a clonotype. MiTCR v1.1 was used to align clonotypes to the IMGT TRBV, TRBD and TRBJ reference segments. The analysis included only V-J combinations with a frequency above 0.0001, which together covered 99% to 99.2% of the repertoires. The TCS score was defined as the ratio of F50 (clonal expansion) to E x V (chaos), calculated using BLOSUM62-based TCRdist between CDR3 peptides within each V-J. Welch's t-statistics and random forest reduced some 510 V-J features to 10 to 15, which were used in a naive Bayes classifier (R e1071). In-frame beta chains were kept once TCRdb had trimmed the public reads at Q25 with fastp and called clones with MiXCR. Entries are consolidated by CDR3 protein sequence, retaining the most common genes and DNA. The authors' filters were not applied to this entry. This sample holds a few hundred thousand distinct CDR3 sequences; about a fifth were observed only once. Together, the top ten hold 35% to 45% of the sample.

Moderately to severely active disease, a Clinical Activity Score of at least 3, a NOSPECS grade of at least 4, and a duration under 3 months were present in ophthalmopathy patients. Patients with uncontrolled infections, other autoimmune diseases, pregnancy or lactation were excluded. Diagnoses relied on clinical symptoms, serum thyroxine and TRAb, thyroid ultrasound and orbital computed tomography. Ficoll-Paque density gradient centrifugation was used to isolate PBMCs from 8 to 10 ml of fresh peripheral blood. Trizol reagent was used to extract total RNA, and RNA quality was then checked on an Agilent 2100 Bioanalyzer. What the study reported, not specific to this receptor: Blood samples also contained most of the expanded thyroid clonotypes (frequency above 0.001), which suggests that blood repertoires may reflect thyroid immune responses. During validation, the model predicted progression to ophthalmopathy a median of about 5.9 months ahead of onset, with more than 55% sensitivity and roughly 72% specificity. No statistical method was used to fix the sample size in advance, and group allocation was not hidden from the investigators. A model built on a 13 V-J signature distinguished ophthalmopathy from stable hyperthyroidism, reaching around 88% sensitivity and under 84% specificity in cross-validation and 80%/75% in testing.

Input material: blood. The sequence derives from a man between 18 and 29 years old with Graves' ophthalmopathy.

The bases are TGTGCCAGCAGTACCCGGACTAGCGGGGGGGCCGGCGCGGGGAAGACCCAGTACTTC. Protein translation: CASSTRTSGGAGAGKTQYF. The V and J genes are TRBV6-2 or TRBV6-3 and TRBJ2-5; TRBD2 lines up with 15 middle nucleotides. From the germline V gene, CDR1 is MNHEY and CDR2 is SVGEGT. V is cut back by 5 bases and J by 6 bases, with 16 bases in the junction unmatched. The CDR3 runs 19 residues from the cysteine to the phenylalanine. The DNA shown is the 57-base CDR3, in frame from base 1.